Described below is a single T cell receptor (beta chain) sequence and its context. Antigen specificity is unknown. The sample comes from a study of CD8 T cells in Susac syndrome. CDR1 is KGHDR, CDR2 SFDVKD, per germline. The CDR3 has 14 residues. V lost 4 bases and J lost 2, with 10 bases in between. General study results and limits: Individuals included in the TCR sequencing and HLA analysis were acknowledged by the study to be relatively few in number.

An input of 0.5 to 1 ug of RNA was subjected to reverse transcription using random hexamers. TCRdb fed the immunoSEQ multiplex PCR reads into MiXCR, producing one record per CDR3 protein. The sample includes about 200,000 distinct CDR3 sequences, more than 90% of them seen just once. High-throughput TCR beta sequencing covered peripheral CD8+ and CD4+ T cells. Relapsing-remitting disease, either stable or active, was present in the multiple sclerosis controls, who were treatment-naive patients. FACS enriched CD8+ TEMRA cells, while bulk CD8+ and CD4+ were negatively isolated. V usage is TRBV24-1 and J usage is TRBJ1-2; D ambiguous. This receptor was obtained from a human donor with multiple sclerosis. Material: CD4+ T cells from PBMCs. CDR3: CATSETTRNYGYTF. The CDR3 coding sequence is TGTGCCACCAGTGAGACGACACGGAACTATGGCTACACCTTC.